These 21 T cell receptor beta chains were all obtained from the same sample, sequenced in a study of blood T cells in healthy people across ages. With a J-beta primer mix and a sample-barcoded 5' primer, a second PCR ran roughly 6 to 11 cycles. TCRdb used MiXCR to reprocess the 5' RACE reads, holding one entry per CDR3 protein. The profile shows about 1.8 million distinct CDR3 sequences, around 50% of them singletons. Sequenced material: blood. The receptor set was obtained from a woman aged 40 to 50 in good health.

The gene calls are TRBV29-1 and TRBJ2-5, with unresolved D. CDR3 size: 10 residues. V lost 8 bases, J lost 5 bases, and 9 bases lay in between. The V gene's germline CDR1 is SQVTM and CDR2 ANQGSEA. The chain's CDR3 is CSMWDETQYF. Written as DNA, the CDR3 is TGCAGCATGTGGGATGAGACCCAGTACTTC.

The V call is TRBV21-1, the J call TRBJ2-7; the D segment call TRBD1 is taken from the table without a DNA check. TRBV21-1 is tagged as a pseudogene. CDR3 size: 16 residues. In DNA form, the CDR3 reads TGTGCCAGCAGCAAAGAAGTGGCCAGGGCGTACTACGAGCAGTACTTC. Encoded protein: CASSKEVARAYYEQYF.

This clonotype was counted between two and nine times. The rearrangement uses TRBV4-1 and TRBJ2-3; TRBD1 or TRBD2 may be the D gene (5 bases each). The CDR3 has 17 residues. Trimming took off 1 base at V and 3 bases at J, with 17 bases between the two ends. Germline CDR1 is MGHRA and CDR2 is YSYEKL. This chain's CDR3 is CASSQVEWGTGTDTQYF. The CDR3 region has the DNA TGCGCCAGCAGCCAAGTAGAATGGGGGACGGGAACAGATACGCAGTATTTT.

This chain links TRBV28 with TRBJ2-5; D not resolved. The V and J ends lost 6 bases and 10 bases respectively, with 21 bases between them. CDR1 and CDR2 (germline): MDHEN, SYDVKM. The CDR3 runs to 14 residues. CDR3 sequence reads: CASSMAGSSRDQYF. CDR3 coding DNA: TGTGCCAGCAGCATGGCAGGATCTTCAAGAGACCAGTACTTC.

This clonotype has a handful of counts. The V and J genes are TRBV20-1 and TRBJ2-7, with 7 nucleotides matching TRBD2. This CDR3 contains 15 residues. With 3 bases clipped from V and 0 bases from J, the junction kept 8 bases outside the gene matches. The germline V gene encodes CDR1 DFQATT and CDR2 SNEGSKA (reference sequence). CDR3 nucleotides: TGCAGTGCTAGGGGCTCCGGGACTATCTCCTACGAGCAGTACTTC. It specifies CSARGSGTISYEQYF.

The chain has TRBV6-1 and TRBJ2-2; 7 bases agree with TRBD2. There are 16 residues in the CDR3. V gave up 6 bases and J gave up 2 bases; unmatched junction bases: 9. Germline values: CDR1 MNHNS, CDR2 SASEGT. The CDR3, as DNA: TGTGCCAGCAGGGGAGTACTAGCGAGCAACACCGGGGAGCTGTTTTTT. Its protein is CASRGVLASNTGELFF.

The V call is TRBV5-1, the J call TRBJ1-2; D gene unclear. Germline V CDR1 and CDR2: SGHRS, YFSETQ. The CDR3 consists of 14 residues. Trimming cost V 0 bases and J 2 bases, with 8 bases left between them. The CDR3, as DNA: TGCGCCAGCAGCTTGGGCGGGGAAAACTATGGCTACACCTTC. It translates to CASSLGGENYGYTF.

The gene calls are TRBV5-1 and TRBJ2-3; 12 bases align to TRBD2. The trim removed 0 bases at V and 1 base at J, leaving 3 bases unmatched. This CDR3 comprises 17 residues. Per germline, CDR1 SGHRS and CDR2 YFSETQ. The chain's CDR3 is CASSLGRTSGGTDTQYF. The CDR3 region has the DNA TGCGCCAGCAGCTTGGGACGGACTAGCGGGGGCACAGATACGCAGTATTTT.

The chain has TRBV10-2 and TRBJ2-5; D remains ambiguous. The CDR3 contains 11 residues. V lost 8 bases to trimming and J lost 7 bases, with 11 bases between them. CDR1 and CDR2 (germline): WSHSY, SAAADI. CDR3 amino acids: CASGDWGTQYF. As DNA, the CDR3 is TGCGCCAGCGGGGATTGGGGGACCCAGTACTTC.

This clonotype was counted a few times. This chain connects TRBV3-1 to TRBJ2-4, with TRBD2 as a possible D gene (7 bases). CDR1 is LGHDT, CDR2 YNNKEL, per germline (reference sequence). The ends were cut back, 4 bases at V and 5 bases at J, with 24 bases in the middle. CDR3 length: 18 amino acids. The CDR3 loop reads CASSPGQWGGGAENIQYF. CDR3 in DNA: TGTGCCAGCAGCCCAGGACAGTGGGGTGGGGGGGCCGAAAACATTCAGTACTTC.

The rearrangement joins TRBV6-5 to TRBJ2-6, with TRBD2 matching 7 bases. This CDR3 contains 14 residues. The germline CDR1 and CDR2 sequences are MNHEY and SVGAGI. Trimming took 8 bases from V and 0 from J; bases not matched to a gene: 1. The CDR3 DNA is TGTGCCAGCGGGAGGGACTCTGGGGCCAACGTCCTGACTTTC. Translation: CASGRDSGANVLTF.

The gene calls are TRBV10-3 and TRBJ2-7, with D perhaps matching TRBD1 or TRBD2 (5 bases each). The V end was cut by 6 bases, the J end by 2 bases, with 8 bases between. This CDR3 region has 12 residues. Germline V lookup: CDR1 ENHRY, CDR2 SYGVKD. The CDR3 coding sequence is TGTGCCATCAGCGGGGCGCCCTACGAGCAGTACTTC. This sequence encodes CAISGAPYEQYF.

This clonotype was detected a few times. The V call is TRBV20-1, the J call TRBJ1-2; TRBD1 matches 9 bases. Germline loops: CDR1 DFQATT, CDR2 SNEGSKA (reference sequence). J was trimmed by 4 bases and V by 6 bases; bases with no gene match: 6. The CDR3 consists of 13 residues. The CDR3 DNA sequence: TGCAGTGCGACGGGACAGGGACCCTATGGCTACACCTTC. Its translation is CSATGQGPYGYTF.

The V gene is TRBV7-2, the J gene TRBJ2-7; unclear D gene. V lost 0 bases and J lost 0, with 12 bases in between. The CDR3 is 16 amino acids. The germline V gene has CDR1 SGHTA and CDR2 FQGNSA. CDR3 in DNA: TGTGCCAGCAGCTTAGCGGGAACAGCGAACTCCTACGAGCAGTACTTC. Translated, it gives CASSLAGTANSYEQYF.

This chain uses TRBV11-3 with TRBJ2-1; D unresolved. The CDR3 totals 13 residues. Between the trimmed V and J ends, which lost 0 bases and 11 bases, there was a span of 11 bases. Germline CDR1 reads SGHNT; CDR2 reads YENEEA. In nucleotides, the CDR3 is TGTGCCAGCAGCTTAGATCAAGGGCGTCAGCAGTTCTTC. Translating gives CASSLDQGRQQFF.

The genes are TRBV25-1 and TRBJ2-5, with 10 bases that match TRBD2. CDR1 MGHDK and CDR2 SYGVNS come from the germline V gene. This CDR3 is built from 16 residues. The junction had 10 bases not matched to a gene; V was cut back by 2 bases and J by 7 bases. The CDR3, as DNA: TGTGCCAGCAGTGAAGAGCCAGCGGGGGGGTTCGGGACCCAGTACTTC. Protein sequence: CASSEEPAGGFGTQYF.

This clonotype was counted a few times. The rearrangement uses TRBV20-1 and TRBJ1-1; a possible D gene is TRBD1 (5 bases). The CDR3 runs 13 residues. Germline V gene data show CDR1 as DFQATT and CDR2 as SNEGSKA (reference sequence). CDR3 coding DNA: TGCAGCATTTACGGACAAACGAACACTGAAGCTTTCTTT. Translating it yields CSIYGQTNTEAFF.

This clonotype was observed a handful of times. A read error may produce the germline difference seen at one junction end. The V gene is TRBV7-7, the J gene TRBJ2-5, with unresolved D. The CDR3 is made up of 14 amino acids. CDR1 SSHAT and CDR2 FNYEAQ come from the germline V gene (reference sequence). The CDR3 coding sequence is TGTGCTAGCAGCCCGGTGATGGGTGGGGAGACCCAGTACTTC. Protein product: CASSPVMGGETQYF.

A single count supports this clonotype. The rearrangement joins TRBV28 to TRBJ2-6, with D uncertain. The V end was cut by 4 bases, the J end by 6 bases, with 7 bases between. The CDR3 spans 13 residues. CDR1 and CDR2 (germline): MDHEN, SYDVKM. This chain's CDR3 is CASSYLTANVLTF. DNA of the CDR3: TGTGCCAGCAGTTACCTAACGGCCAACGTCCTGACTTTC.

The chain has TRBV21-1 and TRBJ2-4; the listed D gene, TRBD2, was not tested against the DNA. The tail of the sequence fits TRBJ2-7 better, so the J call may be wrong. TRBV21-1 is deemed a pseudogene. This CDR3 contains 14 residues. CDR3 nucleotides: TGTGCCAGCAGCAAATTAAAGGGGTGGGACGAGCAGTACTTC. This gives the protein CASSKLKGWDEQYF.

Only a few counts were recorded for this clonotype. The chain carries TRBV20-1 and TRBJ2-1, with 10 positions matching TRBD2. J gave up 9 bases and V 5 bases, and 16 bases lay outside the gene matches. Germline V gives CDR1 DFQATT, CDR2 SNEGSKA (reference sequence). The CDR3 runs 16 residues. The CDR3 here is CSARPVLAGAGVEQFF. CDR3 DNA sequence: TGCAGTGCTCGACCCGTTCTAGCGGGGGCAGGGGTTGAGCAGTTCTTC.